This T cell receptor (beta chain) emerged from a study of CD8 T cells in Susac syndrome. The CDR3 has 13 residues. Germline V gives CDR1 SGHTA, CDR2 FQGNSA. V was trimmed by 6 bases and J by 0 bases, leaving 8 bases between them. After extraction with the RNeasy kit, about 0.5 to 1 ug of the RNA was reverse transcribed using random hexamers. One entry per CDR3 protein results from TCRdb running MiXCR on the immunoSEQ multiplex PCR reads. The data show 100,000 to 150,000 distinct CDR3 sequences, with over 85% seen just once and approximately 0.22% held by the top ten. The TCR originated in a human donor with Susac syndrome. The rearrangement joins TRBV7-2 to TRBJ1-1, with D maybe TRBD1 (6 bases). Material for sequencing was CD8+ T cells from PBMCs. CDR3 region: CASRWTVNTEAFF. For the CDR3, the DNA is TGTGCCAGCAGATGGACAGTGAACACTGAAGCTTTCTTT.